This is a list of T cell receptor beta chains from one sample in a study of blood T cell repertoires in COVID-19. Profiled with immunoSEQ multiplex PCR; TCRdb holds only in-frame clones, not every one. The sample shows approximately 350,000 clones, roughly 87% of them seen only once. What was sequenced was PBMCs or T cells enriched from blood (not recorded which). Source of these receptors: a woman aged 25 to 39 who had recovered from COVID-19. CDR3s include the opening cysteine and the closing phenylalanine or tryptophan. The D gene is left open where the match is weak. The listing skips clone size in some rows; elsewhere it reads once, few, many or a size class.

D gene	V gene	clone size	J gene	CDR3 DNA	CDR3 protein
-	TRBV27	-	TRBJ2-1	TGTGCCAGCAGTTTCAGTGGGAGTAGGATCGGTGAGCAGTTCTTC	CASSFSGSRIGEQFF
TRBD1	TRBV6-1	-	TRBJ1-3	TGTGCCAGCAGCGAAGGGGGGACAGCGGGAAACACCATATATTTT	CASSEGGTAGNTIYF
TRBD1	TRBV10-3	-	TRBJ2-2	TGTGCCAGCCATACCGGGACAGGGGGTTTTGGCACCGGGGAGCTGTTTTTT	CASHTGTGGFGTGELFF
-	TRBV19	once	TRBJ1-2	TGTGCCAGTAGTATAGGAGCGGGGGACGGCTATGGCTACACCTTC	CASSIGAGDGYGYTF
-	TRBV28	-	TRBJ1-1	TGTGCCAGCACCCTAACGAGGGGGGGTGAAGCTTTCTTT	CASTLTRGGEAFF
-	TRBV10-3	-	TRBJ1-6	TGTGCCATCCGGGGGGCGCCCAATTCACCCCTCCACTTT	CAIRGAPNSPLHF
-	TRBV7-2	-	TRBJ2-5	TGTGCCAGCAGGGGGGCGCAAGAGACCCAGTACTTC	CASRGAQETQYF
TRBD2	TRBV3-1/TRBV3-2	few	TRBJ2-3	TGTGCCAGCAGCCAAGCGCGACTAGCCCGCACAGATACGCAGTATTTT	CASSQARLARTDTQYF
TRBD1	TRBV5-1	-	TRBJ1-6	TGCGCCAGCAGATACGGGACAGGGGGAAATTCACCCCTCCACTTT	CASRYGTGGNSPLHF
TRBD1	TRBV6-5	-	TRBJ1-2	TGTGCCAGCACGGGACAGGCTAAAGGCTACACCTTC	CASTGQAKGYTF
-	TRBV29-1	-	TRBJ2-5	TGCAGCGTTGAAACAGGGCAAGAGACCCAGTACTTC	CSVETGQETQYF
-	TRBV3-1/TRBV3-2	-	TRBJ2-6	TGTGCCAGCAGCCGAGGAATCGGGGCCAACGTCCTGACTTTC	CASSRGIGANVLTF
-	TRBV28	-	TRBJ2-7	TGTGCCAGCAGTTTGTTCAGGTACGAGCAGTACTTC	CASSLFRYEQYF
-	TRBV7-3	-	TRBJ2-1	TGTGCCAGCAGCTTATCGGTGAAGAACGATGAGCAGTTCTTC	CASSLSVKNDEQFF
TRBD1	TRBV10-3	-	TRBJ2-2	TGTGCCATCAGTGAGTCGACAGGGCCCACCGGGGAGCTGTTTTTT	CAISESTGPTGELFF
-	TRBV6-5	-	TRBJ1-1	TGTGCCAGCAGGGGACAACTTGAAGCTTTCTTT	CASRGQLEAFF
-	TRBV5-4	-	TRBJ1-4	TGTGCCAGCAGCTTTAAACAGAATGAAAAACTGTTTTTT	CASSFKQNEKLFF
-	TRBV18	-	TRBJ1-3	TGTGCCAGCTCACCCGGAAGGGGCAGGGAATTTGGAAACACCATATATTTT	CASSPGRGREFGNTIYF
-	TRBV30	-	TRBJ1-2	TGTGCCTGGAGTGAACGGCAGGTCTATGGCTACACCTTC	CAWSERQVYGYTF
-	TRBV28	-	TRBJ1-5	TGTGCCAGCAGTACCCAACAGTTTAATCAGCCCCAGCATTTT	CASSTQQFNQPQHF
-	TRBV5-8	-	TRBJ1-6	TGTGCCAGCAGCTTCCCCAGGGAGGAGAATTCACCCCTCCACTTT	CASSFPREENSPLHF
-	TRBV2	once	TRBJ1-1	TGTGCCAGCAGTCTAAACAGGGATCTCGAAGCTTTCTTT	CASSLNRDLEAFF
-	TRBV7-2	-	TRBJ2-3	TGTGCCAGCAGCTTACCCCCGGCGGGGGCTCCAGATACGCAGTATTTT	CASSLPPAGAPDTQYF
-	TRBV19	few	TRBJ1-6	TGTGCCAGTAGTATAGGACGCACGGGATCACCCCTCCACTTT	CASSIGRTGSPLHF
-	TRBV18	-	TRBJ2-7	TGTGCCAGCTCGCACCCGACAGCCTCCTACGAGCAGTACTTC	CASSHPTASYEQYF
-	TRBV5-1	-	TRBJ1-1	TGCGCCAGCAGCTTGGCGTCGGGGACTGAAGCTTTCTTT	CASSLASGTEAFF
TRBD2	TRBV27	once	TRBJ2-1	TGTGCCAGCAGTTCACTCGGACTAGCGGTCAATGAGCAGTTCTTC	CASSSLGLAVNEQFF
TRBD1	TRBV28	-	TRBJ2-7	TGTGCCAGCAGTCCCCCGGACAGGGTATACGAGCAGTACTTC	CASSPPDRVYEQYF
-	TRBV5-1	-	TRBJ2-7	TGCGCCAGCAGTTCTGAGGGGGGGCGCGCCTACGAGCAGTACTTC	CASSSEGGRAYEQYF
TRBD1	TRBV2	-	TRBJ2-2	TGTGCCAGCCTAAGACAGGGGGCGAACACCGGGGAGCTGTTTTTT	CASLRQGANTGELFF
-	TRBV28	-	TRBJ1-4	TGTGCCAGCAGTTTTTCGAATGAAAAACTGTTTTTT	CASSFSNEKLFF
-	TRBV30	-	TRBJ2-1	TGTGCCTGGAGTGCCCGGGATCCCATCTACAATGAGCAGTTCTTC	CAWSARDPIYNEQFF
TRBD1	TRBV28	few	TRBJ1-6	TGTGCCAGCACCGACCAGGGGACAGGGGTAGATTCACCCCTCCACTTT	CASTDQGTGVDSPLHF
-	TRBV19	-	TRBJ2-3	TGTGCCAGTAGTAAAGCTAGCGTTTTAGATACGCAGTATTTT	CASSKASVLDTQYF
-	TRBV5-1	-	TRBJ1-5	TGCGCCAGCAGCTTGGCCGCAGGAAGCAATCAGCCCCAGCATTTT	CASSLAAGSNQPQHF
-	TRBV19	-	TRBJ1-2	TGTGCTAGTAGGCCATCAGAAATTAACTATGGCTACACCTTC	CASRPSEINYGYTF
TRBD1	TRBV5-1	-	TRBJ1-1	TGCGCCAGCAGCTTGAATTCAAACAGGGGCCTTCAGAACACTGAAGCTTTCTTT	CASSLNSNRGLQNTEAFF
-	TRBV6-5	once	TRBJ1-1	TGTGCCAGCACAGGGCGGAACACTGAAGCTTTCTTT	CASTGRNTEAFF
TRBD1	TRBV9	-	TRBJ1-3	TGTGCCAGCAGAGGGGACAGCTCTGGAAACACCATATATTTT	CASRGDSSGNTIYF
-	TRBV29-1	-	TRBJ2-2	TGCAGCGTTGGGACTACCCCCGTGGGGGAGCTGTTTTTT	CSVGTTPVGELFF
-	TRBV7-9	-	TRBJ2-6	TGTGCCAGCAGCTCTCGTGGGGCCAACGTCCTGACTTTC	CASSSRGANVLTF
-	TRBV27	-	TRBJ1-3	TGTGCCAGCAGCCTCGACACCAGCTCTGGAAACACCATATATTTT	CASSLDTSSGNTIYF
-	TRBV5-4	-	TRBJ2-1	TGTGCCAGCAGTGAGATGACAGAGGCCACCTACAATGAGCAGTTCTTC	CASSEMTEATYNEQFF
-	TRBV7-9	-	TRBJ2-7	TGTGCCAGCAGCTCCCAGAGGCGCAGCTTGGGCGAGCAGTACTTC	CASSSQRRSLGEQYF
-	TRBV3-1/TRBV3-2	-	TRBJ1-5	TGTGCCAGCAGCCAAGTAGGAGGGGCTAGTCAGCCCCAGCATTTT	CASSQVGGASQPQHF
-	TRBV27	-	TRBJ1-5	TGTGCCAGCAGTTGGAGTTATAGCAATCAGCCCCAGCATTTT	CASSWSYSNQPQHF
-	TRBV19	-	TRBJ1-2	TGTGCCAGTAGTAATATTGGGACCTTAAGGGGGGGCTACACCTTC	CASSNIGTLRGGYTF
-	TRBV18	-	TRBJ1-3	TGTGCCAGCTCACCCTTCCACGCGGGCAGCGCTACCAACTCTGGAAACACCATATATTTT	CASSPFHAGSATNSGNTIYF
-	TRBV2	-	TRBJ1-1	TGTGCCAGCACCCGGGGGGTACTGGGTTTCTTT	CASTRGVLGFF
TRBD2	TRBV6-5	-	TRBJ2-7	TGTGCCAGCAGCCAGGGACTAGCGGGCTACGAGCAGTACTTC	CASSQGLAGYEQYF
-	TRBV10-1	-	TRBJ2-3	TGCGCCAGCAGTGAGACGGGGAGGAACAAAGCAGATACGCAGTATTTT	CASSETGRNKADTQYF
TRBD1	TRBV4-1	-	TRBJ2-1	TGCGCCAGCAGCCCGACAGGGAATGAGCAGTTCTTC	CASSPTGNEQFF
-	TRBV18	-	TRBJ2-1	TGTGCCAGCTCACCAGGGACAAATAACAATGAGCAGTTCTTC	CASSPGTNNNEQFF
TRBD2	TRBV19	-	TRBJ2-1	TGTGCCAGTAGTATTGGGACTATTATCTACAATGAGCAGTTCTTC	CASSIGTIIYNEQFF
TRBD1	TRBV27	-	TRBJ2-2	TGTGCCAGCACCACGGACAGGGGGACCACCGGGGAGCTGTTTTTT	CASTTDRGTTGELFF
TRBD1	TRBV5-1	once	TRBJ1-2	TGCGCCAGCAGCCAAGGGACAGGCTTCTATGGCTACACCTTC	CASSQGTGFYGYTF
TRBD1	TRBV6-1	few	TRBJ2-7	TGTGCCAGCAGTGAATCGGTCCCCGGGGGACAGGGGTACTACGAGCAGTACTTC	CASSESVPGGQGYYEQYF
TRBD2	TRBV7-9	-	TRBJ2-5	TGTGCCAGCAGCCAAAGCGGGACTAGCGGCCAAGAGACCCAGTACTTC	CASSQSGTSGQETQYF